The 21 T cell receptor beta chains below all came from one sample that was sequenced in a study of blood T cell repertoires in COVID-19. TCRdb's table, derived via immunoSEQ multiplex PCR, lists solely in-frame clones and lacks some. The data show some 76,000 clones, with around 87% seen just once and approximately 10% held by the top ten. Sequencing was performed on peripheral blood. The origin of the receptors is a woman under 30 with acute or convalescent COVID-19.

CDR3 amino acids: CASSQAPGLTNTGELFF. CDR3 nucleotides: TGCGCCAGCAGCCAAGCACCGGGACTAACGAACACCGGGGAGCTGTTTTTT. The J gene is TRBJ2-2, the V gene TRBV4-1; the match to TRBD2 covers 7 bases. From germline, CDR1 is MGHRA and CDR2 YSYEKL. V was clipped by 1 base and J by 0 bases; unmatched bases: 5. This CDR3 comprises 17 residues.

The chain carries TRBV4-1 and TRBJ2-2; TRBD1 matches at 9 bases. The J segment lost 5 bases and the V segment lost 4 bases, leaving 5 bases of the junction unmatched. This CDR3 region has 15 residues. Germline loops: CDR1 MGHRA, CDR2 YSYEKL. The CDR3 DNA reads as TGCGCCAGCAGCCGAGGACAGGGGCCTACCGGGGAGCTGTTTTTT. Its translation is CASSRGQGPTGELFF.

This clone was found a few times. The chain recombines TRBV7-9 with TRBJ2-1; the match to TRBD2 covers 11 bases. Unmatched junction bases numbered 16, after V lost 5 bases and J lost 10 bases. Per germline, CDR1 SEHNR and CDR2 FQNEAQ (reference sequence). This CDR3 is 17 amino acids long. The CDR3 coding sequence is TGTGCCAGCAGCCCCCAGCGACTAGCGGGAATGCGTTCGGAGCAGTTCTTC. Translating gives CASSPQRLAGMRSEQFF.

The chain is built from TRBV6-5 and TRBJ1-5; the match to TRBD1 covers 8 bases. J gave up 2 bases and V 8 bases, and 5 bases lay outside the gene matches. This CDR3 spans 14 amino acids. CDR1 is MNHEY, CDR2 SVGAGI, per germline. CDR3 sequence: CASQAGGGNQPQHF. The CDR3 nucleotides are TGTGCCAGCCAGGCAGGGGGCGGCAATCAGCCCCAGCATTTT.

The chain uses TRBV18 and TRBJ2-5; 11 bases agree with TRBD1. Losses at the gene ends were 1 base for V and 5 bases for J; bases not matched to a gene: 6. This CDR3 has 16 residues. The germline V gene encodes CDR1 KGHSH and CDR2 LQKENI. The CDR3 reads CASSPRGQGARETQYF. The CDR3 nucleotides read TGTGCCAGCTCACCACGAGGACAGGGGGCGAGGGAGACCCAGTACTTC.

V gene TRBV18 combines with J gene TRBJ1-5; TRBD1 is a possible D gene (6 bases). Trimming removed 5 bases from V and 1 base from J, with 15 bases in between. Per the germline V gene, CDR1 is KGHSH and CDR2 is LQKENI. This CDR3 has 16 amino acids. The CDR3 nucleotides read TGTGCCAGCTCAGAAACGGGACACACAAGCAATCAGCCCCAGCATTTT. Translating it yields CASSETGHTSNQPQHF.

The chain couples TRBV6-2 or TRBV6-3 to TRBJ1-5; no clear D. The CDR3 contains 14 residues. CDR1 and CDR2 (germline): MNHEY, SVGEGT. The V and J ends lost 2 bases and 3 bases respectively, with 8 bases between them. CDR3 protein: CASSYATINQPQHF. CDR3 nucleotide sequence: TGTGCCAGCAGTTACGCGACTATCAATCAGCCCCAGCATTTT.

The chain combines TRBV6-5 with TRBJ2-5, with TRBD1 matching over 8 bases. The CDR3 length is 16 residues. Trimming cost V 0 bases and J 1 base; bases outside gene matches: 4. Germline lookup yields CDR1 MNHEY and CDR2 SVGAGI. CDR3 DNA: TGTGCCAGCAGTTACTCCGGACAGGGAGGCCAAGAGACCCAGTACTTC. Its protein product is CASSYSGQGGQETQYF.

The chain couples TRBV5-6 to TRBJ2-3, with 9 positions matching TRBD2. Trimming at V came to 0 bases and at J to 0 bases, leaving 8 bases not matched to a gene. The germline V gene encodes CDR1 SGHDT and CDR2 YYEEEE. This CDR3 comprises 18 residues. DNA of the CDR3: TGTGCCAGCAGCTTGGCTTTGAGCGGGGGGCCTAGCACAGATACGCAGTATTTT. Translation gives CASSLALSGGPSTDTQYF.

The V gene is TRBV19, the J gene TRBJ2-3; 7 bases align to TRBD2. The CDR3 length is 14 residues. CDR1 is LNHDA, CDR2 SQIVND, per germline (reference sequence). J lost 4 bases, V lost 3 bases, and 4 bases had no gene match. Here the CDR3 reads CASSISGGADTQYF. The CDR3, as DNA: TGTGCCAGTAGTATTTCTGGGGGGGCAGATACGCAGTATTTT.

The chain joins TRBV30 to TRBJ1-5; TRBD1 might be the D (6 bases). In germline, CDR1 is GTSNPN, CDR2 SVGIG (reference sequence). The V and J ends lost 1 base and 1 base respectively, with 8 bases between them. The CDR3 contains 14 residues. For the CDR3, the DNA is TGTGCCTGGAGTGGTGGACAGAGCAATCAGCCCCAGCATTTT. Protein product: CAWSGGQSNQPQHF.

This clone has just a few counts. V and J are TRBV7-9 and TRBJ1-6; perhaps TRBD1 as D (6 bases). The CDR3 loop spans 14 amino acids. V gave up 5 bases and J gave up 4 bases, with 9 bases separating them. Germline CDR1 is SEHNR and CDR2 is FQNEAQ (reference sequence). DNA of the CDR3: TGTGCCAGCAGCCAAACAGGGTATAATTCACCCCTCCACTTT. It specifies CASSQTGYNSPLHF. Full variable domain (remainder filled in from reference TRBV7-9 and TRBJ1-6): DTGVSQNPRHKITKRGQNVTFRCDPISEHNRLYWYRQTLGQGPEFLTYFQNEAQLEKSRLLSDRFSAERPKGSFSTLEIQRTEQGDSAMYLCASSQTGYNSPLHFGNGTRLTVT.

V gene TRBV6-2 or TRBV6-3 combines with J gene TRBJ1-2; D gene ambiguous. The length of the CDR3 is 13 residues. In germline, CDR1 is MNHEY, CDR2 SVGEGT. The germline V and J ends were trimmed by 3 bases and 0 bases, with 5 bases remaining between them. CDR3 sequence (DNA): TGTGCCAGCAGTTATGACACTAACTATGGCTACACCTTC. This codes for CASSYDTNYGYTF.

V gene TRBV19 combines with J gene TRBJ1-3, with 7 bases lining up with TRBD1. The germline CDR1 and CDR2 sequences are LNHDA and SQIVND (reference sequence). The ends lost 7 bases at V and 0 bases at J; junction bases unmatched: 15. The CDR3 has 18 amino acids. CDR3 bases: TGTGCCAGTATGCCAACTACACAGGGGCGAACCTCTGGAAACACCATATATTTT. Protein sequence: CASMPTTQGRTSGNTIYF. Drawing the rest from reference TRBV19 and TRBJ1-3, the complete variable domain is DGGITQSPKYLFRKEGQNVTLSCEQNLNHDAMYWYRQDPGQGLRLIYYSQIVNDFQKGDIAEGYSVSREKKESFPLTVTSAQKNPTAFYLCASMPTTQGRTSGNTIYFGEGSWLTVV.

In its sample, this clone was seen a few times. This rearrangement joins TRBV16 to TRBJ1-6; TRBD1 is a possible D gene (6 bases). With 4 bases removed from V and 5 bases from J, the gap between germline ends came to 6 bases. CDR3 length: 13 amino acids. Looked up from germline, CDR1 is KGHSY and CDR2 is FQNENV. In DNA, the CDR3 is TGTGCCAGCAGCCGACAGGATAATTCACCCCTCCACTTT. It specifies CASSRQDNSPLHF.

This chain links TRBV29-1 with TRBJ2-1; the D gene is possibly TRBD2 (5 bases). V shed 3 bases and J shed 10 bases, with 7 bases lying between them. The CDR3 runs 10 residues. Germline CDR1 reads SQVTM; CDR2 reads ANQGSEA. CDR3 sequence: CSVEVAEQFF. Written as DNA, the CDR3 is TGCAGCGTTGAGGTAGCGGAGCAGTTCTTC.

This clone was detected once. The rearrangement links TRBV6-2 or TRBV6-3 to TRBJ1-2, with 8 positions matching TRBD1. Germline V lookup: CDR1 MNHEY, CDR2 SVGEGT. The V segment lost 5 bases and the J segment 7 bases; nucleotides outside the gene matches: 9. The CDR3 length is 14 residues. In DNA, the CDR3 is TGTGCCAGCAGTAATTTGCAGGGGGCTGGTGGCTACACCTTC. This gives the protein CASSNLQGAGGYTF.

The rearrangement links TRBV11-3 to TRBJ2-1, with D possibly TRBD2 on 8 matching bases. This CDR3 contains 14 residues. Germline CDR1 reads SGHNT; CDR2 reads YENEEA. With 1 base removed from V and 10 bases from J, the gap between germline ends came to 14 bases. This CDR3 reads CASSLAGGGAEQFF. The CDR3 region has the DNA TGTGCCAGCAGCTTAGCGGGAGGGGGCGCCGAGCAGTTCTTC. Complete variable domain (other parts from reference TRBV11-3 and TRBJ2-1): EAGVVQSPRYKIIEKKQPVAFWCNPISGHNTLYWYLQNLGQGPELLIRYENEEAVDDSQLPKDRFSAERLKGVDSTLKIQPAELGDSAVYLCASSLAGGGAEQFFGPGTRLTVL.

The gene calls are TRBV10-1 and TRBJ2-1, with 9 bases fitting TRBD1. Germline trimming cut 4 bases from V and 8 bases from J; bases unmatched to any gene: 9. In germline, CDR1 is WNHNN, CDR2 SYGVQD (reference sequence). The CDR3 covers 15 residues. CDR3 region: CASSGRQGGRDEQFF. In DNA form, the CDR3 reads TGCGCCAGCAGTGGAAGACAGGGGGGTAGGGATGAGCAGTTCTTC.

This chain links TRBV4-1 with TRBJ1-1; D not resolved. The length of the CDR3 is 13 residues. The V end was cut by 3 bases, the J end by 0 bases, with 5 bases between. In germline, CDR1 is MGHRA, CDR2 YSYEKL. CDR3 sequence (DNA): TGCGCCAGCAGCCATCCTTTGAACACTGAAGCTTTCTTT. It encodes CASSHPLNTEAFF.

This rearrangement joins TRBV5-4 to TRBJ2-3, with 7 positions matching TRBD2. This CDR3 is built from 14 residues. The junction had 3 bases not matched to a gene; V was cut back by 3 bases and J by 2 bases. Germline values: CDR1 SGHNT, CDR2 YYREEE (reference sequence). CDR3 nucleotide sequence: TGTGCCAGCAGCTCGGGGGGAAACACAGATACGCAGTATTTT. The encoded protein is CASSSGGNTDTQYF.